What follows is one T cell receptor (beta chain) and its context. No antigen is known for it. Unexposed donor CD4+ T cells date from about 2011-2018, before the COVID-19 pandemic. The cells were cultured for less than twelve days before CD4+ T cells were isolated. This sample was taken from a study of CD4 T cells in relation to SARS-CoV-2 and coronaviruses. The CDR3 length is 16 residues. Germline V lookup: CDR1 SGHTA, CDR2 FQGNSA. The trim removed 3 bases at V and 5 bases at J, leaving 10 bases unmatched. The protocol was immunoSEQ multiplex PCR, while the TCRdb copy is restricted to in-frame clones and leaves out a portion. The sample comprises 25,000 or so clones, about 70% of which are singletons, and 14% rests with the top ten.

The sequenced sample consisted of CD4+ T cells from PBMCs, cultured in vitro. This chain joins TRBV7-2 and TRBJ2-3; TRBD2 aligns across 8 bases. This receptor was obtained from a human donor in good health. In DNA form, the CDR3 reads TGTGCCAGCAGCTTCAGAGCGGGAGAGGCCAGAGATACGCAGTATTTT. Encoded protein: CASSFRAGEARDTQYF.